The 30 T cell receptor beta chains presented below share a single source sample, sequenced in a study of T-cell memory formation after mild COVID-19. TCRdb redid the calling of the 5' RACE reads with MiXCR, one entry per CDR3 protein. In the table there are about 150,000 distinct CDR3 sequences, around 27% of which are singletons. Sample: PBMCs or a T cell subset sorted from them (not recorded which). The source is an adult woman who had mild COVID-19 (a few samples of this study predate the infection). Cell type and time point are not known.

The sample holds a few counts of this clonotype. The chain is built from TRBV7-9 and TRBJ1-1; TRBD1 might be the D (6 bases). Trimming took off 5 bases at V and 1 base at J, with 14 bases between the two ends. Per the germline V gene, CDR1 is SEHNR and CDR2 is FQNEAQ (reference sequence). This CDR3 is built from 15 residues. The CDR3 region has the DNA TGTGCCAGCAGCCGAAAGCACAGGGCGAACACTGAAGCTTTCTTT. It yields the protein CASSRKHRANTEAFF.

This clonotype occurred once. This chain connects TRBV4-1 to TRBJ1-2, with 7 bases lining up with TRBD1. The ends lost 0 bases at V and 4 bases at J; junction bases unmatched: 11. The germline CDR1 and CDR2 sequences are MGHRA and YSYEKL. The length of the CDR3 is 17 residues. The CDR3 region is CASSQEESGQGVYGYTF. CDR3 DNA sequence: TGCGCCAGCAGCCAAGAAGAATCGGGCCAGGGGGTCTATGGCTACACCTTC.

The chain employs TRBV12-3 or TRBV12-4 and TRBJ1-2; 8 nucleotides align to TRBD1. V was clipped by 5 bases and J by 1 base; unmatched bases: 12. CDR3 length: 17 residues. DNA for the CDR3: TGTGCCAGCAGTCCGTCCGGGACAGGACCTATTAACTATGGCTACACCTTC. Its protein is CASSPSGTGPINYGYTF.

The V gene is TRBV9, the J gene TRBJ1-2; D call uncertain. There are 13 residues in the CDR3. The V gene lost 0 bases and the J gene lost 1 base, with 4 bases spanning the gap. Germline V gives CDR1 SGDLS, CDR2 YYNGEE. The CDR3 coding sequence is TGTGCCAGCAGCGTAGGGAATAACTATGGCTACACCTTC. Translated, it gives CASSVGNNYGYTF.

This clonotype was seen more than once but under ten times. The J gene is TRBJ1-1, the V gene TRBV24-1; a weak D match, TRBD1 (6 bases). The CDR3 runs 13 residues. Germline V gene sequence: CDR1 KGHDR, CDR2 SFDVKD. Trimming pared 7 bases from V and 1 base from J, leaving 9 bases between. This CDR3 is CATSPQGNTEAFF. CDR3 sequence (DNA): TGTGCCACCAGCCCACAGGGGAACACTGAAGCTTTCTTT.

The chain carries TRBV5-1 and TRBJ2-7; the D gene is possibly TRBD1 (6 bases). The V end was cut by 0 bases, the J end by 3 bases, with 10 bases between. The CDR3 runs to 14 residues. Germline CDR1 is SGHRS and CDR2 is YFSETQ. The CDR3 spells CASSLGQENYEQYF. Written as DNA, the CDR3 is TGCGCCAGCAGCTTGGGACAGGAAAACTACGAGCAGTACTTC.

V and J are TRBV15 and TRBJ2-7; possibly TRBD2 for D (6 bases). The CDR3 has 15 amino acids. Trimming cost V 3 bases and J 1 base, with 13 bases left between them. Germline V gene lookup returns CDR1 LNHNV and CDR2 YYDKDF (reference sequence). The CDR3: CATSSARLVSYEQYF. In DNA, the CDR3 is TGTGCCACCAGCAGCGCAAGACTAGTTTCCTACGAGCAGTACTTC.

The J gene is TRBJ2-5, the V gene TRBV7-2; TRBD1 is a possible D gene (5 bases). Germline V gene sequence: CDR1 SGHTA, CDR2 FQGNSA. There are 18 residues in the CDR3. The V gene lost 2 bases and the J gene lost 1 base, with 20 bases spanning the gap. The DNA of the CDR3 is TGTGCCAGCAGCTTACTCCCAACCGCAGGGCCAGGCCAAGAGACCCAGTACTTC. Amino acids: CASSLLPTAGPGQETQYF. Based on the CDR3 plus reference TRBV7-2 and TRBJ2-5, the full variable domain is GAGVSQSPSNKVTEKGKDVELRCDPISGHTALYWYRQSLGQGLEFLIYFQGNSAPDKSGLPSDRFSAERTGGSVSTLTIQRTQQEDSAVYLCASSLLPTAGPGQETQYFGPGTRLLVL.

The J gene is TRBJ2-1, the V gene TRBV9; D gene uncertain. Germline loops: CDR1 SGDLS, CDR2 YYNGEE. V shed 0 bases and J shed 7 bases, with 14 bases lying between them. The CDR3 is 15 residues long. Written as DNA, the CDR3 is TGTGCCAGCAGCGTAGGGGGTGTAAGGCGGAATGAGCAGTTCTTC. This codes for CASSVGGVRRNEQFF.

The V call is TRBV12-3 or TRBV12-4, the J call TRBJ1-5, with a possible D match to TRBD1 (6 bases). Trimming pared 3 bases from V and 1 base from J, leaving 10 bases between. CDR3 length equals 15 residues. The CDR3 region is CASSFGGPSNQPQHF. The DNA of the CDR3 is TGTGCCAGCAGTTTTGGGGGGCCAAGCAATCAGCCCCAGCATTTT.

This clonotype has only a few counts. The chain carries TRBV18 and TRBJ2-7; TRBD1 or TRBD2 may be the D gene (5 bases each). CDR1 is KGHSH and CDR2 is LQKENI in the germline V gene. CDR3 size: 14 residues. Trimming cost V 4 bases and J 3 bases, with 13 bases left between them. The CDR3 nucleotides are TGTGCCAGCTCACAGCCGGGACGAAACTACGAGCAGTACTTC. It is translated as CASSQPGRNYEQYF.

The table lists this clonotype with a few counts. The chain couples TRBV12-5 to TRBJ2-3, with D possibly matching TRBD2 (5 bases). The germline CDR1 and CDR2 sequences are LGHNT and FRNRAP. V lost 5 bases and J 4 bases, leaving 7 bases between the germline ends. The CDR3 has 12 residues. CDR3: CASGEGADTQYF. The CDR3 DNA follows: TGTGCTAGTGGTGAGGGCGCAGATACGCAGTATTTT. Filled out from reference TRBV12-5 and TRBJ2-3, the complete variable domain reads DARVTQTPRHKVTEMGQEVTMRCQPILGHNTVFWYRQTMMQGLELLAYFRNRAPLDDSGMPKDRFSAEMPDATLATLKIQPSEPRDSAVYFCASGEGADTQYFGPGTRLTVL.

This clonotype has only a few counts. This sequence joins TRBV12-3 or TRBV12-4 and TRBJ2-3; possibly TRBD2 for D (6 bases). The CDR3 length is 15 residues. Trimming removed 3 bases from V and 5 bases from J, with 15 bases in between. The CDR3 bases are TGTGCCAGCAGTTTCGGGGGTGAGGGCAAAGATACGCAGTATTTT. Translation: CASSFGGEGKDTQYF.

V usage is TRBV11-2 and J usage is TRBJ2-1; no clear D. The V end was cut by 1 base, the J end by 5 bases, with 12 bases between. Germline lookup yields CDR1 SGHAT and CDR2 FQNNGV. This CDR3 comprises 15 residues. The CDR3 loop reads CASSLVGRLDNEQFF. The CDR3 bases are TGTGCCAGCAGCTTAGTCGGAAGGTTGGACAATGAGCAGTTCTTC.

The CDR3 bases are TGTGCCAGCAGCTTAGGGCCACCCGGGACAGGGGTAAAATCCAAGACCGGGGAGCTGTTTTTT. It is translated as CASSLGPPGTGVKSKTGELFF. The chain couples TRBV7-9 to TRBJ2-2; 10 nucleotides agree with TRBD1. The CDR3 totals 21 residues. V was pared by 1 base and J by 5 bases, with 19 bases of the junction left unmatched. Germline V CDR1 and CDR2: SEHNR, FQNEAQ (reference sequence).

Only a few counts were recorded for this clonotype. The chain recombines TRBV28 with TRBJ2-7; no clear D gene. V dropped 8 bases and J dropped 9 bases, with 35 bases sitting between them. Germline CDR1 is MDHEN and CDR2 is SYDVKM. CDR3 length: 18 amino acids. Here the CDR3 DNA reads TGTGCCAGCCCAAAGGGATCCCGCATATTGGATCTGTACTATCGGCAGTACTTC. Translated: CASPKGSRILDLYYRQYF.

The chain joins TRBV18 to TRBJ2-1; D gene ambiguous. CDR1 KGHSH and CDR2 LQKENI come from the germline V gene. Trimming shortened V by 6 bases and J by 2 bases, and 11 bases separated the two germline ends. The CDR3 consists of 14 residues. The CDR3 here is CASSSAETYNEQFF. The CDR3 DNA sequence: TGTGCCAGCTCGTCGGCAGAGACCTACAATGAGCAGTTCTTC.

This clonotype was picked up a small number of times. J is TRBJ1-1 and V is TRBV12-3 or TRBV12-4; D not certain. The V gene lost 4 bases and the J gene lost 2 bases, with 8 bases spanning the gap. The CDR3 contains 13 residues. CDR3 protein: CASSWADNTEAFF. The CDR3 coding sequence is TGTGCCAGCAGTTGGGCGGACAACACTGAAGCTTTCTTT.

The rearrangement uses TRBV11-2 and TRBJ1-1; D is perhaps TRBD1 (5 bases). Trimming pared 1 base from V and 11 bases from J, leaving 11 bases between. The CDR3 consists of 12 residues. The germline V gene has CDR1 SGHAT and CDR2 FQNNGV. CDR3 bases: TGTGCCAGCAGCTTAGGAGGACACGGGGCTTTCTTT. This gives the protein CASSLGGHGAFF.

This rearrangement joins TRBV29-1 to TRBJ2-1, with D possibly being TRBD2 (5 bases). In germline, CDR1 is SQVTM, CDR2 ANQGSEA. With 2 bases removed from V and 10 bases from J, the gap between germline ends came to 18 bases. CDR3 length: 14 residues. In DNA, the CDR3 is TGCAGCGTTGAAATGGCTAGCTTGTCAGTGGAGCAGTTCTTC. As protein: CSVEMASLSVEQFF.

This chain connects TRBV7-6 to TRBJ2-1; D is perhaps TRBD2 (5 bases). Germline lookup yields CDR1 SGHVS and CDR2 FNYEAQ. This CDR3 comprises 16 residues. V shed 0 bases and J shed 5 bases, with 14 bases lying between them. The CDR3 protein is CASSLARDSSNNEQFF. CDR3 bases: TGTGCCAGCAGCTTAGCCCGGGATTCATCTAACAATGAGCAGTTCTTC.

DNA for the CDR3: TGTGCCAGCAGCTTAGAACCTGGACAGAGGACTAACTACGAGCAGTACTTC. Encoded protein: CASSLEPGQRTNYEQYF. The chain is built from TRBV7-6 and TRBJ2-7, with D possibly being TRBD1 or TRBD2 (6 bases each). The CDR3 extends over 17 amino acids. CDR1 is SGHVS, CDR2 FNYEAQ, per germline. Trimming stripped 1 base from V and 3 bases from J, with 19 bases between.

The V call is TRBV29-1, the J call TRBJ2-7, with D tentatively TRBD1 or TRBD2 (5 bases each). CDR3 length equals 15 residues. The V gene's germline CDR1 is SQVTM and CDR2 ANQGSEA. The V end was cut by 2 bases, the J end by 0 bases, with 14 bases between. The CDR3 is CSVESPGRSSYEQYF. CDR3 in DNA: TGCAGCGTTGAATCTCCGGGACGGAGCTCCTACGAGCAGTACTTC.

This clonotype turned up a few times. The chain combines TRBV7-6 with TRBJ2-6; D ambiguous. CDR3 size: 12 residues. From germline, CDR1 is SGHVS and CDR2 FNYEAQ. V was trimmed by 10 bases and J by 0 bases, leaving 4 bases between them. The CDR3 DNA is TGTGCCACCTCCTCTGGGGCCAACGTCCTGACTTTC. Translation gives CATSSGANVLTF.

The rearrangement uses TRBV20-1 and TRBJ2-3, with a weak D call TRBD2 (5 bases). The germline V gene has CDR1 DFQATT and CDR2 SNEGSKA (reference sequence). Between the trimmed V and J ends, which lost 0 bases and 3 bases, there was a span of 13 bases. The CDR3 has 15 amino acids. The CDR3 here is CSARDWWESTDTQYF. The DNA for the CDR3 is TGCAGTGCTAGAGATTGGTGGGAGTCGACAGATACGCAGTATTTT.

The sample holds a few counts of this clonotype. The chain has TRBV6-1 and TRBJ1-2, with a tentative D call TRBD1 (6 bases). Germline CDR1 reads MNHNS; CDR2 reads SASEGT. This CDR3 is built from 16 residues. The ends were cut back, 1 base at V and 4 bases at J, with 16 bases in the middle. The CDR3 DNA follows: TGTGCCAGCAGTGAAGGAATGTGGGGGGCGGGCTATGGCTACACCTTC. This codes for CASSEGMWGAGYGYTF.

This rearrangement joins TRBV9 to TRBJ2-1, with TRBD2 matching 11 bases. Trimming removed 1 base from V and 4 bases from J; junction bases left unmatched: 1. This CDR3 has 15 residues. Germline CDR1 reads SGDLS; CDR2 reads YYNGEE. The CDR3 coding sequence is TGTGCCAGCAGCGTACCTAGCGGGGGGTACAATGAGCAGTTCTTC. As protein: CASSVPSGGYNEQFF.

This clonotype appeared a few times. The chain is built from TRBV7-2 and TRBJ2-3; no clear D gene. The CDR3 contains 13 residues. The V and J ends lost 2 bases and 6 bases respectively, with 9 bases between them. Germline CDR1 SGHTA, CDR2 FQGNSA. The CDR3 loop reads CASSLSSMDTQYF. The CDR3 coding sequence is TGTGCCAGCAGCTTATCGAGTATGGATACGCAGTATTTT.

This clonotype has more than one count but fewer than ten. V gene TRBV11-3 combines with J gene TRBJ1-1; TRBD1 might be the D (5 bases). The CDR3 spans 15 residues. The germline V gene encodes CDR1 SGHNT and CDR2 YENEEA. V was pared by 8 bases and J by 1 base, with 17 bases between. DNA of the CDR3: TGTGCCAGCTCAAGCTTGCAGGGCCCGAACACTGAAGCTTTCTTT. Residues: CASSSLQGPNTEAFF.

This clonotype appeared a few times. CDR3 DNA sequence: TGCGCCAGCAGCCAAGATCCGGGACGGTCCTATGGCTACACCTTC. Its translation: CASSQDPGRSYGYTF. The chain uses TRBV4-1 and TRBJ1-2; TRBD1 might be the D (5 bases). Trimming stripped 0 bases from V and 4 bases from J, with 12 bases between. This CDR3 comprises 15 residues. The germline V gene encodes CDR1 MGHRA and CDR2 YSYEKL.